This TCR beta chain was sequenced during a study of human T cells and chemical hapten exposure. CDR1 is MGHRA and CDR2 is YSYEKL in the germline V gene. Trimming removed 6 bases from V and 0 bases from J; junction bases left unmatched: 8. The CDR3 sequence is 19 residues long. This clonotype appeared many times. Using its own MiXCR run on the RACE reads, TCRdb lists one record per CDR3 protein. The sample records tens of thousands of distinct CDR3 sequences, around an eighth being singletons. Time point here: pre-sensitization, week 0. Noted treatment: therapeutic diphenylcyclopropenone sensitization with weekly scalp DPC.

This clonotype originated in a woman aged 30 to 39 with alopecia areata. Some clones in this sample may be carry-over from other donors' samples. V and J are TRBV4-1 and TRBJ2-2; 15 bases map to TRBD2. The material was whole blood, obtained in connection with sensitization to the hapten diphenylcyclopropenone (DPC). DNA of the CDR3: TGCGCCAGCAGTCTACGTGGACTAGCGGGAGGGACGAACACCGGGGAGCTGTTTTTT. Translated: CASSLRGLAGGTNTGELFF.